The 9 T cell receptor beta chains in this list originate from one sample, sequenced in a study of T cells in Graves' hyperthyroidism and ophthalmopathy. Amplification targeted TCR beta CDR3 regions from RNA transcripts. The HTBI primer set drove a first-round RT-PCR of the TCR CDR3. TCRdb re-analysed the multiplex PCR reads in MiXCR, keeping a single row per CDR3 protein. The data contain hundreds of thousands of distinct CDR3 sequences, 12% to 15% of them singletons. The sequenced material came from blood. The receptors stem from a woman aged 18-29 years with Graves' hyperthyroidism.

This clonotype was observed a single time. This rearrangement joins TRBV10-3 to TRBJ2-5; 8 nucleotides match TRBD1. V trimming: 8 bases; J trimming: 5 bases; junction bases outside the gene matches: 4. CDR1 ENHRY and CDR2 SYGVKD come from the germline V gene. The CDR3 totals 12 residues. The CDR3 DNA follows: TGTGCCATCCGAGGGGACAGGGAGACCCAGTACTTC. This encodes CAIRGDRETQYF.

There are many counts of this clonotype. The chain joins TRBV3-1 to TRBJ2-1; D is undetermined. Looked up from germline, CDR1 is LGHDT and CDR2 is YNNKEL (reference sequence). With 1 base removed from V and 8 bases from J, the gap between germline ends came to 12 bases. This CDR3 has 14 amino acids. The CDR3 loop reads CASSQGYGTHEQFF. The CDR3 bases are TGTGCCAGCAGCCAAGGTTACGGTACACATGAGCAGTTCTTC.

This clonotype was detected a few times. V and J are TRBV28 and TRBJ2-2; no clear D. Germline assignment: CDR1 MDHEN and CDR2 SYDVKM. Trimming removed 6 bases at V and 6 bases at J, with 11 bases between. The CDR3 covers 13 residues. This CDR3 is CASRIGIPGELFF. In nucleotides, the CDR3 is TGTGCCAGCAGGATAGGGATCCCCGGGGAGCTGTTTTTT.

The table lists this clonotype with many counts. This chain uses TRBV27 with TRBJ2-1; 9 bases agree with TRBD2. This CDR3 contains 14 residues. The V segment lost 5 bases and the J segment 7 bases; nucleotides outside the gene matches: 6. Germline loops: CDR1 MNHEY, CDR2 SMNVEV (reference sequence). This chain's CDR3 is CASSQREVVNEQFF. DNA for the CDR3: TGTGCCAGCAGTCAGCGGGAGGTGGTTAATGAGCAGTTCTTC.

This clonotype was recorded a few times. This chain links TRBV18 with TRBJ2-7; possible D gene TRBD2, 5 bases. V gave up 4 bases and J gave up 3 bases, with 13 bases separating them. Germline V gene sequence: CDR1 KGHSH, CDR2 LQKENI. CDR3 length: 14 amino acids. The CDR3: CASSLSRTLYEQYF. In DNA form, the CDR3 reads TGTGCCAGCTCACTTTCCCGGACTCTCTACGAGCAGTACTTC.

This clonotype was picked up a small number of times. The gene calls are TRBV6-2 or TRBV6-3 and TRBJ1-1; 8 nucleotides agree with TRBD1. Trimming took 8 bases from V and 1 from J; bases not matched to a gene: 12. CDR3 length: 16 residues. The germline V gene has CDR1 MNHEY and CDR2 SVGEGT. In DNA form, the CDR3 reads TGTGCCAGCTTTACCTCCCACGGGACAGGGAACACTGAAGCTTTCTTT. Protein: CASFTSHGTGNTEAFF.

The V and J genes are TRBV20-1 and TRBJ1-2; tentatively, D is TRBD1 (6 bases). Germline V gene lookup returns CDR1 DFQATT and CDR2 SNEGSKA (reference sequence). The CDR3 covers 14 residues. V dropped 6 bases and J dropped 1 base, with 15 bases sitting between them. CDR3 sequence (DNA): TGCAGTGCCAGGGCGACAGGATATAACTATGGCTACACCTTC. Protein: CSARATGYNYGYTF.

J is TRBJ1-3 and V is TRBV12-3 or TRBV12-4; the D gene is possibly TRBD1 (5 bases). V was trimmed by 2 bases and J by 1 base, leaving 9 bases between them. CDR3 length equals 15 residues. The CDR3 coding sequence is TGTGCCAGCAGTTTATTTGCAGGGTCTGGAAACACCATATATTTT. Its protein product is CASSLFAGSGNTIYF.

The rearrangement links TRBV6-5 to TRBJ2-3, with a tentative D call TRBD1 (6 bases). Deletions cut 2 bases from V and 4 bases from J, with 16 bases between. Germline CDR1 reads MNHEY; CDR2 reads SVGAGI. There are 16 residues in the CDR3. CDR3 loop: CASSYEGGTSADTQYF. The CDR3 DNA sequence: TGTGCCAGCAGTTACGAAGGGGGTACGAGCGCAGATACGCAGTATTTT.